This TCR beta chain derives from a study of T cell repertoires in cytomegalovirus infection. The overall study: CMV epitopes used comprised recently identified HLA-C-restricted ones and well-studied HLA-B-restricted ones. Matching HLA type and CMV infection were both indicated by public TCR beta signatures.

For this clonotype: Antigen specificity is unknown.

TCRdb re-called the reads with MiXCR, one entry per CDR3 protein. The sample shows around 200,000 distinct CDR3 sequences, around 35% of them seen only once. The study's findings and limits: Using cumulative public TCR beta family frequency, the authors identified those who carried CMV together with the relevant HLA. Ex vivo, HLA-C-restricted CMV-specific TCR beta clonotypes prevailed over the rest of the response.

CDR3 length: 11 residues. Germline V gives CDR1 SNHLY, CDR2 FYNNEI. The V and J ends lost 10 bases and 6 bases respectively, with 12 bases between them. Sequences were derived from CD8+ T cells from cultured PBMCs, sampled from culture after CMV antigen stimulation. This chain uses TRBV2 with TRBJ1-2; D gene ambiguous. The sequence was collected from a human donor in good health (CMV status not recorded). Some clones in this sample may be carry-over from other donors' samples. For the CDR3, the DNA is TGTGCCAAAGCGGGGATCAATGGCTACACCTTC. Protein: CAKAGINGYTF.